This T cell receptor beta chain was captured by sequencing in a study of T-cell reconstitution after alpha-beta-depleted transplantation in children. As regards this clonotype: Antigen unknown.

The CDR3 spans 17 residues. Germline V CDR1 and CDR2: LGHNA, YNFKEQ. Trimming removed 1 base from V and 4 bases from J; junction bases left unmatched: 10. General study results and limits: Alpha-beta T cells about two months after transplant reportedly derived from several hundred expanded graft clones. Surviving recipient cells, namely T cells and thymic progenitors, were the source of high day-60 TCRbeta diversity in some patients. Diversity and T-cell counts at one year after transplant derived mostly from new T cells.

As it was prepared, the TCRbeta library received unique molecular identifiers. TCRdb re-called the PCR reads through MiXCR, storing one row per CDR3 protein. The data contain 780,000 or so distinct CDR3 sequences, 15% to 20% of them singletons. The V gene is TRBV4-2, the J gene TRBJ2-5, with 9 positions matching TRBD2. The clonotype originates from a male patient younger than 18 who had a stem cell transplant for acute lymphoblastic leukemia, so the T cells may come from the graft donor. The sequences come from PBMCs, mostly from graft donor cells, collected 360 days after TCRalphabeta/CD19-depleted stem cell transplant. The CDR3 loop is CASSQGLAGLDGETQYF. For the CDR3, the DNA is TGTGCCAGCAGCCAAGGGCTAGCGGGACTCGACGGAGAGACCCAGTACTTC.